The 14 T cell receptor beta chains given below trace back to one sample, sequenced in a study of T cell changes during pregnancy in multiple sclerosis. Sequencing was performed with immunoSEQ multiplex PCR; in TCRdb, only in-frame clones are kept and a portion is missing. The data hold around 71,000 clones, with around 90% observed a single time. This sample comprised peripheral blood, obtained in the third trimester of pregnancy. Receptors originate from a female donor with multiple sclerosis, enrolled in a pregnancy study.

This chain connects TRBV19 to TRBJ1-2; D not certain. Trimming shortened V by 4 bases and J by 3 bases, and 9 bases separated the two germline ends. Germline V gene lookup returns CDR1 LNHDA and CDR2 SQIVND (reference sequence). The CDR3 length is 13 residues. The CDR3, as DNA: TGTGCCAGTAGTAGCAGTGAACACTATGGCTACACCTTC. It translates to CASSSSEHYGYTF.

This chain uses TRBV5-6 with TRBJ2-7; D is unclear. The V gene's germline CDR1 is SGHDT and CDR2 YYEEEE. V was shortened by 0 bases and J by 0 bases, with 4 bases between the two germline ends. The CDR3 length is 13 residues. In nucleotides, the CDR3 is TGTGCCAGCAGCTTGGTCAGCTCCTACGAGCAGTACTTC. This encodes CASSLVSSYEQYF.

This clone was picked up a small number of times. The rearrangement links TRBV5-1 to TRBJ1-2; unclear D gene. CDR1 and CDR2 (germline): SGHRS, YFSETQ. The CDR3 loop spans 13 amino acids. Deletions cut 3 bases from V and 5 bases from J, with 11 bases between. CDR3 protein: CASSSTPIYGYTF. For the CDR3, the DNA is TGCGCCAGCAGCTCGACACCGATATATGGCTACACCTTC.

This clone was seen only once. This chain uses TRBV29-1 with TRBJ2-7, with 9 nucleotides matching TRBD2. V was clipped by 2 bases and J by 2 bases; unmatched bases: 4. The V gene's germline CDR1 is SQVTM and CDR2 ANQGSEA. The CDR3 runs 14 residues. CDR3 in DNA: TGCAGCGTTGAAATCGGCGGGAGGGCCTACGAGCAGTACTTC. Translating gives CSVEIGGRAYEQYF.

The chain links TRBV25-1 to TRBJ1-2; tentatively, D is TRBD1 (6 bases). The germline V and J ends were trimmed by 6 bases and 4 bases, with 12 bases remaining between them. Germline assignment: CDR1 MGHDK and CDR2 SYGVNS. The CDR3 has 13 amino acids. CDR3 DNA: TGTGCCAGCAGAAAGGGACAAGCCTATGGCTACACCTTC. Translated, it gives CASRKGQAYGYTF.

This sequence joins TRBV2 and TRBJ2-7; TRBD1 matches 11 bases. Looked up from germline, CDR1 is SNHLY and CDR2 is FYNNEI. V dropped 6 bases and J dropped 0; count of bases not matched to a gene: 1. CDR3 size: 14 residues. CDR3 DNA: TGTGCCAGCAGAGGGACAGGGGGCTCCTACGAGCAGTACTTC. This encodes CASRGTGGSYEQYF. Based on the CDR3 plus reference TRBV2 and TRBJ2-7, the full variable domain is EPEVTQTPSHQVTQMGQEVILRCVPISNHLYFYWYRQILGQKVEFLVSFYNNEISEKSEIFDDQFSVERPDGSNFTLKIRSTKLEDSAMYFCASRGTGGSYEQYFGPGTRLTVT.

In DNA, the CDR3 is TGTGCCAGCAGTAAGACAGGGTATCAGCCCCAGCATTTT. It yields the protein CASSKTGYQPQHF. V is TRBV28 and J is TRBJ1-5, with TRBD1 identical over 7 bases. Germline lookup yields CDR1 MDHEN and CDR2 SYDVKM. V shed 5 bases, J shed 5 bases, and the junction held 3 bases outside the gene matches. The CDR3 length is 13 residues.

The J gene is TRBJ2-3, the V gene TRBV10-3; 10 bases line up with TRBD1. Germline V gene lookup returns CDR1 ENHRY and CDR2 SYGVKD. This CDR3 has 14 residues. V gave up 6 bases and J gave up 10 bases; unmatched junction bases: 10. The CDR3 DNA follows: TGTGCCATCAGGCCCCGGGACAGGGGCCAAGCGCAGTATTTT. Its translation: CAIRPRDRGQAQYF.

The V gene is TRBV11-3, the J gene TRBJ2-1, with 10 positions matching TRBD1. This CDR3 is 17 amino acids long. Trimming cost V 5 bases and J 8 bases; bases outside gene matches: 15. The V gene's germline CDR1 is SGHNT and CDR2 YENEEA. The CDR3 DNA reads TGTGCCAGCAGCCCAAAATTCCGGGACAGGGGTTTCCATGAGCAGTTCTTC. It specifies CASSPKFRDRGFHEQFF.

J is TRBJ2-2 and V is TRBV28, with D unclear. Germline V CDR1 and CDR2: MDHEN, SYDVKM. The germline V and J ends were trimmed by 3 bases and 4 bases, with 3 bases remaining between them. There are 12 residues in the CDR3. CDR3 in DNA: TGTGCCAGCAGTTTTAGCACCGGGGAGCTGTTTTTT. This codes for CASSFSTGELFF.

The chain recombines TRBV29-1 with TRBJ2-3, with 10 bases aligning to TRBD2. The V gene's germline CDR1 is SQVTM and CDR2 ANQGSEA. J lost 1 base, V lost 6 bases, and 1 base had no gene match. This CDR3 region has 13 residues. The DNA for the CDR3 is TGCAGCGTCGGACTAGCGGGCACAGATACGCAGTATTTT. It yields the protein CSVGLAGTDTQYF.

The chain is built from TRBV18 and TRBJ2-1; 7 positions agree with TRBD1. From germline, CDR1 is KGHSH and CDR2 LQKENI. V lost 2 bases, J lost 8 bases, and 6 bases stayed unmatched. The CDR3 extends over 14 amino acids. As DNA, the CDR3 is TGTGCCAGCTCACCAAACCGTGACAGGGATGAGCAGTTCTTC. Translated: CASSPNRDRDEQFF.

This clone was counted between two and nine times. This chain links TRBV5-7 with TRBJ2-5, with D maybe TRBD1 (7 bases). TRBV5-7 qualifies as an ORF whose function is uncertain. CDR3 size: 14 residues. Trimming removed 2 bases from V and 5 bases from J, with 13 bases in between. DNA for the CDR3: TGTGCCAGCAGCTTCCCGACAGGGAGGGAGACCCAGTACTTC. Its protein is CASSFPTGRETQYF.

This clone was counted a single time. The V and J genes are TRBV6-5 and TRBJ1-1; the match to TRBD1 covers 10 bases. Unmatched junction bases numbered 7, after V lost 7 bases and J lost 2 bases. The CDR3 has 15 residues. Germline V CDR1 and CDR2: MNHEY, SVGAGI. CDR3 nucleotide sequence: TGTGCCAGCACACCGGGACAGGGGTATAACACTGAAGCTTTCTTT. Protein product: CASTPGQGYNTEAFF.